Shown below are 23 T cell receptor beta chains from a single sample sequenced in a study of T-cell memory formation after mild COVID-19. Each CDR3 protein is one row after TCRdb ran MiXCR on the 5' RACE reads. The repertoire holds under 250,000 distinct CDR3 sequences, with roughly 30% as singletons. The specimen was PBMCs or a T cell subset sorted from them (not recorded which). The receptors derive from an adult woman who had mild COVID-19 (a few samples of this study predate the infection). Cell type and time point are not known.

This clonotype was detected ten times or more. The chain couples TRBV5-1 to TRBJ1-3; 7 nucleotides align to TRBD1. Germline assignment: CDR1 SGHRS and CDR2 YFSETQ. The CDR3 is 13 amino acids. The junction had 1 base not matched to a gene; V was cut back by 3 bases and J by 4 bases. CDR3 sequence reads: CASSSGQGNTIYF. CDR3 nucleotides: TGCGCCAGCAGCTCGGGACAGGGAAACACCATATATTTT.

A few counts support this clonotype. V and J are TRBV7-9 and TRBJ2-6; TRBD1 matches 8 bases. J was trimmed by 3 bases and V by 3 bases; bases with no gene match: 7. CDR3 size: 17 residues. Germline CDR1 SEHNR, CDR2 FQNEAQ (reference sequence). CDR3: CASSLATGEVGANVLTF. In DNA form, the CDR3 reads TGTGCCAGCAGCTTGGCGACAGGGGAGGTTGGGGCCAACGTCCTGACTTTC.

CDR3 nucleotides: TGTGCCAGCAGCTTGTGGGGGGGGAACACTGAAGCTTTCTTT. Protein: CASSLWGGNTEAFF. The J gene is TRBJ1-1, the V gene TRBV5-4, with a weak D call TRBD1 (5 bases). Germline loops: CDR1 SGHNT, CDR2 YYREEE (reference sequence). Between the trimmed V and J ends, which lost 1 base and 1 base, there was a span of 8 bases. There are 14 residues in the CDR3.

This clonotype was observed a handful of times. The chain employs TRBV7-2 and TRBJ1-4; 9 bases agree with TRBD1. The V gene end was trimmed by 1 base and the J gene end by 5 bases; junction bases not matched to a gene: 2. Per the germline V gene, CDR1 is SGHTA and CDR2 is FQGNSA. This CDR3 contains 15 residues. The CDR3 DNA sequence: TGTGCCAGCAGCTTAGTGGGGACAGGGAATGAAAAACTGTTTTTT. This encodes CASSLVGTGNEKLFF. Together with reference TRBV7-2 and TRBJ1-4, the CDR3 gives the full variable domain: GAGVSQSPSNKVTEKGKDVELRCDPISGHTALYWYRQSLGQGLEFLIYFQGNSAPDKSGLPSDRFSAERTGGSVSTLTIQRTQQEDSAVYLCASSLVGTGNEKLFFGSGTQLSVL.

This chain links TRBV7-2 with TRBJ2-7; D remains unclear. The germline V gene has CDR1 SGHTA and CDR2 FQGNSA. The CDR3 runs 14 residues. Trimming left V 1 base short and J 0 bases short, with 7 bases between. The CDR3 region has the DNA TGTGCCAGCAGCTTAGTCCCTAACTCCTACGAGCAGTACTTC. It codes for CASSLVPNSYEQYF. Filled out from reference TRBV7-2 and TRBJ2-7, the complete variable domain reads GAGVSQSPSNKVTEKGKDVELRCDPISGHTALYWYRQSLGQGLEFLIYFQGNSAPDKSGLPSDRFSAERTGGSVSTLTIQRTQQEDSAVYLCASSLVPNSYEQYFGPGTRLTVT.

This clonotype was seen more than once but under ten times. This chain's CDR3 is CASSEVGQSYQPQHF. The CDR3 nucleotides are TGTGCCAGCAGTGAAGTGGGACAGTCCTATCAGCCCCAGCATTTT. The V gene is TRBV6-1, the J gene TRBJ1-5; 7 bases line up with TRBD1. Germline V gene lookup returns CDR1 MNHNS and CDR2 SASEGT. There are 15 residues in the CDR3. V lost 1 base, J lost 5 bases, and 5 bases stayed unmatched.

The CDR3 loop reads CASSYHLAEGAWETQYF. The CDR3 region has the DNA TGTGCCAGCAGTTACCACCTGGCTGAAGGGGCCTGGGAGACCCAGTACTTC. The chain couples TRBV6-2 or TRBV6-3 to TRBJ2-5; TRBD1 might be the D (5 bases). Germline V gene data show CDR1 as MNHEY and CDR2 as SVGEGT. This CDR3 region has 17 residues. Trimming removed 2 bases at V and 5 bases at J, with 21 bases between.

This clonotype has a handful of counts. The chain recombines TRBV15 with TRBJ1-1; TRBD1 agrees at 12 bases. This CDR3 region has 15 residues. Unmatched junction bases numbered 8, after V lost 4 bases and J lost 8 bases. CDR1 is LNHNV, CDR2 YYDKDF, per germline (reference sequence). The CDR3, as DNA: TGTGCCACCAGCATTAGGGGACAGGGGGCGCGGGAAGCTTTCTTT. This gives the protein CATSIRGQGAREAFF.

The V and J genes are TRBV4-1 and TRBJ1-5; D possibly corresponds to TRBD1 (6 bases). The CDR3 has 14 amino acids. Trimming stripped 6 bases from V and 3 bases from J, with 12 bases between. The V gene's germline CDR1 is MGHRA and CDR2 YSYEKL. The CDR3 spells CASSLGGFNQPQHF. The CDR3 DNA sequence: TGCGCCAGCAGTCTAGGGGGGTTCAATCAGCCCCAGCATTTT.

This clonotype turned up a few times. The chain recombines TRBV19 with TRBJ1-1, with D hard to call. Germline CDR1 reads LNHDA; CDR2 reads SQIVND (reference sequence). The germline V and J ends were trimmed by 3 bases and 6 bases, with 11 bases remaining between them. This CDR3 region has 13 residues. The CDR3, as DNA: TGTGCCAGTAGTATGGCCCTAGCCGCTGAAGCTTTCTTT. Protein sequence: CASSMALAAEAFF.

The chain joins TRBV9 to TRBJ2-3, with D tentatively TRBD1 or TRBD2 (7 bases each). Germline CDR1 is SGDLS and CDR2 is YYNGEE. V lost 1 base and J 2 bases, leaving 11 bases between the germline ends. The CDR3 consists of 15 residues. For the CDR3, the DNA is TGTGCCAGCAGCGTACAGGGGGGGCACACAGATACGCAGTATTTT. Its translation: CASSVQGGHTDTQYF.

V gene TRBV6-1 combines with J gene TRBJ1-5; possible D gene TRBD1, 6 bases. The CDR3 sequence is 16 residues long. V was clipped by 1 base and J by 1 base, with 11 bases between them. CDR1 and CDR2 (germline): MNHNS, SASEGT. CDR3 protein: CASSEGTVQSNQPQHF. CDR3 DNA sequence: TGTGCCAGCAGTGAAGGGACAGTCCAAAGCAATCAGCCCCAGCATTTT.

The genes are TRBV6-5 and TRBJ2-5; possible D gene TRBD1, 5 bases. The germline V gene has CDR1 MNHEY and CDR2 SVGAGI. V shed 6 bases and J shed 2 bases, with 16 bases lying between them. The CDR3 is made up of 15 amino acids. CDR3 nucleotides: TGTGCCAGCAGACCTACAGGTTTTGGGCAAGAGACCCAGTACTTC. This translates into CASRPTGFGQETQYF.

This clonotype was observed a few times. The chain recombines TRBV12-3 or TRBV12-4 with TRBJ1-1; D gene uncertain. Between the trimmed V and J ends, which lost 6 bases and 0 bases, there was a span of 14 bases. CDR3 length: 15 residues. CDR3 nucleotides: TGTGCCAGCAGACCTGGAGCCCCAATGAACACTGAAGCTTTCTTT. Translation gives CASRPGAPMNTEAFF.

This sequence joins TRBV6-5 and TRBJ2-3; D is uncertain. V lost 6 bases and J 0 bases, leaving 13 bases between the germline ends. This CDR3 contains 15 residues. From germline, CDR1 is MNHEY and CDR2 SVGAGI. The CDR3 nucleotides are TGTGCCAGCAGGATCATTTTGGACAGCACAGATACGCAGTATTTT. Amino acid sequence: CASRIILDSTDTQYF.

This chain connects TRBV7-6 to TRBJ2-6; D uncertain. There are 10 residues in the CDR3. Germline-derived CDR1 and CDR2 are SGHVS and FNYEAQ. CDR3 sequence: CAAGANVLTF. The CDR3 bases are TGTGCAGCTGGGGCCAACGTCCTGACTTTC.

The chain has TRBV7-8 and TRBJ2-2, with 11 bases matching TRBD2. Germline CDR1 reads SGHVS; CDR2 reads FQNEAQ. There are 18 residues in the CDR3. V shed 7 bases and J 0 bases; nucleotides not matched to a gene: 10. The CDR3 DNA reads as TGTGCCAGCAACCGGCTACTAGCGGGGGCCCCGAACACCGGGGAGCTGTTTTTT. It translates to CASNRLLAGAPNTGELFF.

The rearrangement links TRBV3-1 to TRBJ2-1; 10 bases fit TRBD2. Per germline, CDR1 LGHDT and CDR2 YNNKEL (reference sequence). The CDR3 runs 16 residues. Germline trimming cut 5 bases from V and 3 bases from J; bases unmatched to any gene: 7. The CDR3 DNA sequence: TGTGCCAGCAGCGCTGGACTAGCGGCCTACTACAATGAGCAGTTCTTC. Encoded protein: CASSAGLAAYYNEQFF.

This chain uses TRBV5-1 with TRBJ2-7, with a possible D match to TRBD2 (5 bases). V gave up 2 bases and J gave up 4 bases, with 13 bases separating them. The germline CDR1 and CDR2 sequences are SGHRS and YFSETQ. CDR3 length: 14 amino acids. CDR3 region: CASSFAGSLYEQYF. CDR3 coding DNA: TGCGCCAGCAGCTTCGCGGGCTCGTTGTACGAGCAGTACTTC.

The chain uses TRBV29-1 and TRBJ1-1; possibly TRBD1 for D (5 bases). There are 13 residues in the CDR3. Germline CDR1 is SQVTM and CDR2 is ANQGSEA. V gave up 6 bases and J gave up 0 bases, with 11 bases separating them. DNA of the CDR3: TGCAGCGTAATGGGGGGTATGAACACTGAAGCTTTCTTT. Protein: CSVMGGMNTEAFF.

The chain links TRBV12-3 or TRBV12-4 to TRBJ2-1; 8 bases match TRBD2. The ends lost 5 bases at V and 15 bases at J; junction bases unmatched: 15. This CDR3 comprises 14 residues. This CDR3 is CASSLGFSGRALFF. In nucleotides, the CDR3 is TGTGCCAGCAGTCTCGGCTTTTCCGGGAGGGCCTTGTTCTTC.

For the CDR3, the DNA is TGTGCCACCAGCAGTATGGGGTGGACTAATGAAAAACTGTTTTTT. Protein sequence: CATSSMGWTNEKLFF. The J gene is TRBJ1-4, the V gene TRBV15; no firm D call. CDR1 and CDR2 (germline): LNHNV, YYDKDF (reference sequence). Trimming removed 3 bases at V and 2 bases at J, with 10 bases between. This CDR3 spans 15 amino acids.

This clonotype has more than one count but fewer than ten. This rearrangement joins TRBV29-1 to TRBJ2-7; D assignment may be TRBD1 or TRBD2 (5 bases each). V lost 5 bases to trimming and J lost 6 bases, with 17 bases between them. The CDR3 covers 13 residues. Germline V CDR1 and CDR2: SQVTM, ANQGSEA. CDR3 loop: CSVLLGVGVEQYF. The CDR3 bases are TGCAGCGTTTTGTTGGGGGTAGGCGTCGAGCAGTACTTC.